This T cell receptor (beta chain) was obtained from a study of cytomegalovirus exposure and HLA in healthy donors. Findings of the study overall: Sequencing had likely introduced a cluster of highly shared sequence variants as an artifact.

A note on this clone: Its target is not known.

Germline V gene data show CDR1 as MDHEN and CDR2 as SYDVKM. The CDR3 contains 14 residues. Trimming took 7 bases from V and 0 from J; bases not matched to a gene: 5. Though probably carrying unrecorded immune exposures, donors were nominally healthy at sampling. A multiplex PCR was run with 60 Vbeta primers and 13 Jbeta primers. Clones were read by immunoSEQ multiplex PCR, and TCRdb kept only the in-frame ones, dropping some. The table lists more than 150,000 clones, around 80% of them singletons. Material: PBMCs. This chain links TRBV28 with TRBJ2-5; TRBD1 agrees at 7 bases. This receptor was identified in a girl aged 2 to 9 in good health and CMV-seropositive. CDR3 region: CASNRQGHQETQYF. The CDR3 DNA follows: TGTGCCAGCAACCGACAGGGTCACCAAGAGACCCAGTACTTC.